This TCR beta chain came from a study of blood T cells in healthy people across ages. Healthy individuals of Caucasian origin from Russia, aged roughly 6 to 100, served as donors. A J-beta primer mix and a sample-barcoded 5' primer were used in a second PCR of about 7 to 12 cycles. Using its own MiXCR run on the 5' RACE reads, TCRdb lists one record per CDR3 protein. The sample contains some 760,000 distinct CDR3 sequences, 25% of which appear only once. This CDR3 contains 14 residues. V shed 4 bases and J shed 4 bases, with 13 bases lying between them. Germline V lookup: CDR1 SQVTM, CDR2 ANQGSEA. Separately, the same data were catalogued under a study of T cells of mothers and their children. From that paper: When the second PCR was run, its M1S primer added sample barcodes and 2-4 random nucleotides.

Sequencing was carried out using blood. This clonotype was sampled from a boy younger than 18 in good health. The J gene is TRBJ1-4, the V gene TRBV29-1; D not certain. The CDR3 loop is CSVVSSNLNEKLFF. CDR3 DNA: TGCAGCGTTGTGTCGAGCAACCTTAATGAAAAACTGTTTTTT. Using reference TRBV29-1 and TRBJ1-4 for the parts outside the CDR3, the full variable domain is SAVISQKPSRDICQRGTSLTIQCQVDSQVTMMFWYRQQPGQSLTLIATANQGSEATYESGFVIDKFPISRPNLTFSTLTVSNMSPEDSSIYLCSVVSSNLNEKLFFGSGTQLSVL.